This T cell receptor (beta chain) was recorded in a study of blood T cell repertoires in COVID-19. Study background: Samples representing acute and convalescent COVID-19 were sourced from the United States, Italy and Spain. PBMCs, B-cell-depleted T cells, or T cells provided the cDNA or gDNA that made up the material.

Seattle patient enrollment occurred during active infection, with longitudinal follow-up thereafter. CDR3 size: 15 residues. V shed 1 base and J shed 2 bases, with 10 bases lying between them. The germline CDR1 and CDR2 sequences are LNHDA and SQIVND (reference sequence). Per the study methods: Reference gene primer amplification yielded estimated nucleated cell counts. The assay was immunoSEQ multiplex PCR, and TCRdb's table has in-frame clones only and misses some. V and J calls and clone size are as listed in that table; D and trimming were resolved from the DNA. Counted here are 300,000 to 400,000 clones, about 90% occurring once; the ten biggest clones make up under 4%.

This receptor was taken from a woman aged 25 to 39 with COVID-19, enrolled during active disease. Sequencing was carried out using peripheral blood. The chain recombines TRBV19 with TRBJ2-3; weak D call: TRBD2 (5 bases). CDR3 nucleotides: TGTGCCAGTAGTATAGGCGGGTCTTTCACAGATACGCAGTATTTT. This translates into CASSIGGSFTDTQYF.